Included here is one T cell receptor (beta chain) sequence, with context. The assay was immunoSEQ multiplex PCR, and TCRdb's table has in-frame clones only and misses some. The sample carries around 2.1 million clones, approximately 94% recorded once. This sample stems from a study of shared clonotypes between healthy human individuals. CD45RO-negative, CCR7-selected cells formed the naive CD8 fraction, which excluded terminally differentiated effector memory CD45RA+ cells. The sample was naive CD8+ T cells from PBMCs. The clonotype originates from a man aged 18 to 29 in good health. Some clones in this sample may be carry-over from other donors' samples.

The CDR3 here is CASSEFVGTGWAGELFF. The CDR3 DNA is TGTGCCAGCAGTGAATTTGTCGGGACAGGGTGGGCCGGGGAGCTGTTTTTT. This chain links TRBV6-1 with TRBJ2-2, with TRBD1 matching over 9 bases. Germline lookup yields CDR1 MNHNS and CDR2 SASEGT. Trimming removed 2 bases from V and 6 bases from J; junction bases left unmatched: 10. The CDR3 runs to 17 residues.